The source of this T cell receptor beta chain is a study of blood T cells in healthy people across ages. Turning to this clonotype: What it binds is not known.

This CDR3 has 13 residues. V was trimmed by 1 base and J by 10 bases, leaving 8 bases between them. Germline-derived CDR1 and CDR2 are SGHVS and FNYEAQ. Study-wide points: Higher diversity, along with more naive CD4+ cells, distinguished long-lived donors from aged donors. Among T cells, TCR beta diversity per million cells dropped roughly linearly as age rose.

A J-beta primer mix and a sample-barcoded 5' primer were used in a second PCR of about 7 to 11 cycles. TCRdb independently ran MiXCR on the 5' RACE reads; one entry per CDR3 protein. The data show around 1.7 million distinct CDR3 sequences, with roughly 30% seen just once and 7% to 9% held by the top ten. The receptor comes from a woman in her 30s in good health. The chain is built from TRBV7-6 and TRBJ1-6; no reliable D call. The sequenced sample was blood. The CDR3 DNA reads as TGTGCCAGCAGCTTAGGGATGGGATCACCCCTCCACTTT. Protein: CASSLGMGSPLHF.